The clone carrying this TCR beta chain came up many times. Antigen unknown. Any patient presenting with uncontrolled infection, other autoimmune disease, pregnancy or lactation was left out. In making diagnoses, clinical symptoms, serum thyroxine and TRAb, thyroid ultrasound and orbital computed tomography were all used. PBMCs stemmed from 10 ml fresh peripheral blood. This sample was taken from a study of T cells in Graves' hyperthyroidism and ophthalmopathy. Study-level points and caveats: A model of 13 V-J pairs discriminated ophthalmopathy from stable hyperthyroidism.

The germline V gene encodes CDR1 MDHEN and CDR2 SYDVKM. V lost 4 bases to trimming and J lost 5 bases; unmatched junction nucleotides: 7. The CDR3 spans 16 residues. Amplification yielded TCR beta CDR3 regions, with RNA transcripts as the source. HTBI primers were used for first-round RT-PCR of the TCR CDR3. TCRdb ran MiXCR on the multiplex PCR reads and lists one entry per CDR3 protein. The sample holds 550,000 to 650,000 distinct CDR3 sequences; approximately 15% are singletons and the top ten take roughly 13%. The source material was blood. V usage is TRBV28 and J usage is TRBJ2-2, with 10 bases fitting TRBD2. This TCR came from a woman aged 35 to 49 with Graves' hyperthyroidism. The CDR3 loop is CASSSGLAARTGELFF. The CDR3 DNA is TGTGCCAGCAGTTCCGGACTAGCGGCCAGGACCGGGGAGCTGTTTTTT.